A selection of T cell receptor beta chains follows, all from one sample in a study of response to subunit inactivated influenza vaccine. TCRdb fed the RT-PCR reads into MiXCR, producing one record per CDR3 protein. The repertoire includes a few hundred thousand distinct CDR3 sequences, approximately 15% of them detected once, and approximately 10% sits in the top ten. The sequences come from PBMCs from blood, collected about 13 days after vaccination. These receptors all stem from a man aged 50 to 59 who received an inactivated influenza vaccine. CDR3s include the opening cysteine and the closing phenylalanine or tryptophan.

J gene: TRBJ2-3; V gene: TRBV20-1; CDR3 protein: CSARDVGTGRTDTQYF
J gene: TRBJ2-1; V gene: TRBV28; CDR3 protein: CASSLGLPSYNEQFF
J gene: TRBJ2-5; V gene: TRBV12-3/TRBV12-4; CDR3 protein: CASSFNPMNSGLETQYF
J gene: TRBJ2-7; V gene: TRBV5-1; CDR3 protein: CASRGRGNYEQYF
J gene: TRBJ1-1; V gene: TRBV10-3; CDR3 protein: CAISESARGQAFF
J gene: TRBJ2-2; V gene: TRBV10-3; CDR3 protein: CAISESGRGDGGELFF
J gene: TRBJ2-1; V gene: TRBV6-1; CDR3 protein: CASRPQFFPYNEQFF
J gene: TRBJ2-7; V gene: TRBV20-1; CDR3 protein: CSARDPGRGNYLGQYF
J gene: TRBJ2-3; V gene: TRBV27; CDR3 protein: CASSLGVASGQYF
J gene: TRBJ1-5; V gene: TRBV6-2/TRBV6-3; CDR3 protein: CASSYSRQGMSNQPQHF
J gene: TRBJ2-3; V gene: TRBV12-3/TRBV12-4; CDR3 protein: CASLGLAGGADTQYF
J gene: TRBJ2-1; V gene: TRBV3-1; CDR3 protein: CASSQRDGNNEQFF
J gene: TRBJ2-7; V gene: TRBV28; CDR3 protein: CASSSRYEQYF
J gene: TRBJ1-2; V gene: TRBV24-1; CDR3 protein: CATSSGTSNQAYGYTF
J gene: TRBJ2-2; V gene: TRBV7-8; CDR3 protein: CASSSYRKTGGWTGELFF
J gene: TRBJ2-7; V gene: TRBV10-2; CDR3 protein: CASSEGPRPYEQYF
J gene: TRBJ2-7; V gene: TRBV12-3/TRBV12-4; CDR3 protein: CASSARQGFYEQYF
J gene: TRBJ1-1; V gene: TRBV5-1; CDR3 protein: CASSLEGRGDTEAFF
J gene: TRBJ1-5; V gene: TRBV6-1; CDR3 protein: CASMYRGDQPQHF
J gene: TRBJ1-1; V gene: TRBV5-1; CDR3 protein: CASRGTGGRTEAFF
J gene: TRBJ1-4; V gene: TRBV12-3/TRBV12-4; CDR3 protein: CASSWGASPTNEKLFF
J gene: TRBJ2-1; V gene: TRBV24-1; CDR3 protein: CATSDYGTVSYNEQFF
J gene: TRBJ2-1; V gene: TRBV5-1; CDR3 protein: CASSFQNNEQFF
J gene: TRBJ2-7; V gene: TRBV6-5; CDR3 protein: CASSSSTGWDEQYF
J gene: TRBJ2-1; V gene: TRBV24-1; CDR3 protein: CATSPTKGAVTYNEQFF
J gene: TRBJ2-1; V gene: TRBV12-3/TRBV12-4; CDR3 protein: CASSFSAGWNNEQFF
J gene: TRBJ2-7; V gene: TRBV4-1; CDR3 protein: CASSQESGPYEQYF
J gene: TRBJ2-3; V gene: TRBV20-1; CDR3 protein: CSARDRRLTDTQYF
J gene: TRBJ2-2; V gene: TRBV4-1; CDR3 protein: CASSQDWFPPGSSNTGELFF
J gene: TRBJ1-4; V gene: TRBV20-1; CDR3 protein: CSASTPPINEKLFF
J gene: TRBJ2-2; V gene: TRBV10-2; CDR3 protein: CASRRDHTGELFF
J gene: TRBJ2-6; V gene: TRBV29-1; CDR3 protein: CSVVTPRDGANVLTF
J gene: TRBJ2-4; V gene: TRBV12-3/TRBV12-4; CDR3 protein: CASSLFGNIQYF
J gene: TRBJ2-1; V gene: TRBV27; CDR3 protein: CASKPGLAYNEQFF
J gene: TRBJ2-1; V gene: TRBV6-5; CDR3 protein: CASRQGPEQFF
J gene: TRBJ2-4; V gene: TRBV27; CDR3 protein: CASSGQAGKNIQYF
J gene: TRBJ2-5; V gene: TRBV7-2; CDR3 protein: CASSLETQVPYF
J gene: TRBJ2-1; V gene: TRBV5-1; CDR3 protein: CASSLAGGNNEQFF
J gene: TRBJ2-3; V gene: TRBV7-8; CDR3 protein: CASSLWDSRTDTQYF
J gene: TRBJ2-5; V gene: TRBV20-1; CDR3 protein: CSVSASGGQETQYF
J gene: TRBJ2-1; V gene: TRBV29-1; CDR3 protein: CSVQSGRNEQFF
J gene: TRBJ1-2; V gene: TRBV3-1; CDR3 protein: CASSQNTGETYGYTF
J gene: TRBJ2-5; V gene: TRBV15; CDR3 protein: CATSSRGGGETQYF
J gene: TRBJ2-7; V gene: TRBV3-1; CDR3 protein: CASSQDVARGLDEQYF
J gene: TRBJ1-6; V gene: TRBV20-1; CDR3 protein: CSARDESSYNSPLHF
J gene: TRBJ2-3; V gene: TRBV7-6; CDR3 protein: CASSLRRGQVARTDTQYF
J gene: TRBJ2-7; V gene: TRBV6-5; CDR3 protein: CASSYPSRSGTYEQYF
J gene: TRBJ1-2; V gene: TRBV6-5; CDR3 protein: CASSYSTPLGQGNYGYTF
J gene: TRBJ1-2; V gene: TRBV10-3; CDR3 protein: CAISGQGYGYTF
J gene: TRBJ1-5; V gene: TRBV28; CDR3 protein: CASSLLGMNQPQHF
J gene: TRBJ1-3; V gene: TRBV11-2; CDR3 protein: CASSARAGTVPGGNTIYF